The clone carrying this TCR beta chain has more than one count but fewer than ten. Germline V gives CDR1 MNHEY, CDR2 SMNVEV (reference sequence). This CDR3 contains 15 residues. The ends were cut back, 5 bases at V and 6 bases at J, with 17 bases in the middle. Some clones are missing from TCRdb's copy, which holds only in-frame ones; the method was immunoSEQ multiplex PCR. Of approximately 200,000 clones in the sample, roughly 92% were seen once. This entry is derived from a study of T cell responses to AZD1222 COVID-19 vaccine. Researchers grouped second doses given at about 4 or about 12 weeks into one pool.

The chain uses TRBV27 and TRBJ2-4; TRBD1 might be the D (5 bases). The clonotype was recovered from an adult who received the AZD1222 COVID-19 vaccine. Sequences were derived from peripheral blood, sampled 28 days after the second AZD1222 dose. The CDR3 region is CASSPASTGRNIQYF. Written as DNA, the CDR3 is TGTGCCAGCAGTCCAGCAAGCACAGGAAGAAACATTCAGTACTTC.